One sample yielded the 9 T cell receptor beta chains listed below, sequenced in a study of control samples from healthy donors and cancer patients. Profiling relied on immunoSEQ multiplex PCR, and the TCRdb table lists in-frame clones only, not all of them. This sample has 75,000 to 90,000 clones; around nine tenths occur once, and the top ten carry roughly 21%. The sample taken for sequencing was blood. These TCRs come from a man aged 25 to 45 in good health.

To note about this clone: The sample carries other DNA sequences with the same CDR3. The CDR3 protein is CAWSAGLNTEAFF. As DNA, the CDR3 is TGTGCCTGGAGCGCTGGTTTGAACACTGAAGCTTTCTTT. The chain combines TRBV30 with TRBJ1-1; D not resolved. The CDR3 length is 13 residues. The V gene lost 3 bases and the J gene lost 0 bases, with 8 bases spanning the gap. The germline CDR1 and CDR2 sequences are GTSNPN and SVGIG (reference sequence).

The rearrangement uses TRBV6-4 and TRBJ1-1; D gene ambiguous. Deletions cut 3 bases from V and 0 bases from J, with 8 bases between. Germline V gene data show CDR1 as MRHNA and CDR2 as SNTAGT. This CDR3 region has 14 residues. Here the CDR3 reads CASSDQALNTEAFF. Written as DNA, the CDR3 is TGTGCCAGCAGTGATCAGGCCCTGAACACTGAAGCTTTCTTT.

The chain carries TRBV3-1 (or the pseudogene TRBV3-2) and TRBJ2-1; TRBD1 aligns across 9 bases. The ends lost 4 bases at V and 5 bases at J; junction bases unmatched: 9. CDR1 and CDR2 (germline): LGHDT, YNNKEL (reference sequence). There are 16 residues in the CDR3. CDR3 coding DNA: TGTGCCAGCAGCCTCCGAACCGGGACAGGGAACAATGAGCAGTTCTTC. Translated: CASSLRTGTGNNEQFF.

The gene calls are TRBV6-5 and TRBJ2-7; a weak D match, TRBD2 (7 bases). V was clipped by 6 bases and J by 2 bases, with 17 bases between them. The CDR3 is 15 residues long. The germline CDR1 and CDR2 sequences are MNHEY and SVGAGI. For the CDR3, the DNA is TGTGCCAGCAGCGGCCAGGGGAGGGGGGCCTACGAGCAGTACTTC. It codes for CASSGQGRGAYEQYF.

The V call is TRBV27, the J call TRBJ1-1; no reliable D call. This CDR3 is built from 15 residues. Trimming left V 0 bases short and J 2 bases short, with 10 bases between. Germline CDR1 reads MNHEY; CDR2 reads SMNVEV (reference sequence). The CDR3 sequence is CASSLSMSSNTEAFF. The DNA for the CDR3 is TGTGCCAGCAGTTTATCGATGAGTTCTAACACTGAAGCTTTCTTT.

V gene TRBV7-2 combines with J gene TRBJ1-3; tentatively, D is TRBD1 (5 bases). The CDR3 covers 13 residues. The germline gives CDR1 SGHTA, CDR2 FQGNSA. V was cut by 5 bases and J by 2 bases, with 7 bases left in between. CDR3 sequence (DNA): TGTGCCAGCAGCCGAGGGGCTGGAAACACCATATATTTT. This translates into CASSRGAGNTIYF.

The chain carries TRBV5-1 and TRBJ2-5; unclear D gene. Germline-derived CDR1 and CDR2 are SGHRS and YFSETQ. The V gene lost 4 bases and the J gene lost 2 bases, with 9 bases spanning the gap. This CDR3 has 13 amino acids. CDR3 nucleotide sequence: TGCGCCAGCAGCCCGGACCGACAAGAGACCCAGTACTTC. Its translation: CASSPDRQETQYF. The whole variable domain, remainder taken from reference TRBV5-1 and TRBJ2-5, is KAGVTQTPRYLIKTRGQQVTLSCSPISGHRSVSWYQQTPGQGLQFLFEYFSETQRNKGNFPGRFSGRQFSNSRSEMNVSTLELGDSALYLCASSPDRQETQYFGPGTRLLVL.

CDR3 nucleotide sequence: TGCGCCAGCAGCTTGGGGCCCACCTACGAGCAGTACGTC. Protein: CASSLGPTYEQYV. The rearrangement joins TRBV5-1 to TRBJ2-7; D call uncertain. CDR1 is SGHRS and CDR2 is YFSETQ in the germline V gene. This CDR3 is 13 amino acids long. The V gene lost 0 bases and the J gene lost 2 bases, with 6 bases spanning the gap.

This sequence joins TRBV10-3 and TRBJ2-7; tentatively, D is TRBD2 (6 bases). This CDR3 spans 13 amino acids. CDR1 ENHRY and CDR2 SYGVKD come from the germline V gene. V gave up 5 bases and J gave up 4 bases, with 12 bases separating them. The CDR3 is CAISRDSLYEQYV. DNA of the CDR3: TGTGCCATCAGTCGGGACTCACTATACGAGCAGTACGTC.